This is a list of T cell receptor beta chains from one sample in a study of blood T cell repertoires in COVID-19. Sequencing was performed with immunoSEQ multiplex PCR; in TCRdb, only in-frame clones are kept and a portion is missing. The sample lists roughly 150,000 clones; around nine tenths were seen once. The sequenced sample consisted of peripheral blood. All receptors come from a human donor in a cohort sampled during active COVID-19. Each CDR3 is given with its conserved first and last residue. The order of the fields is D gene, J gene, clone size, V gene, CDR3 protein, CDR3 DNA. The D gene is left open where the match is weak. Size is omitted from some rows. Given values are once, few, many or a class for expanded clones.

d_call: .
j_call: TRBJ2-7
clone_size: .
v_call: TRBV20-1
cdr3_aa: CSARVTYEQYF
cdr3_nt: TGCAGTGCTAGAGTCACTTACGAGCAGTACTTC

d_call: .
j_call: TRBJ1-2
clone_size: .
v_call: TRBV12-3/TRBV12-4
cdr3_aa: CASRRTENYGYTF
cdr3_nt: TGTGCCAGCAGGCGGACAGAGAACTATGGCTACACCTTC

d_call: TRBD2
j_call: TRBJ2-5
clone_size: .
v_call: TRBV6-6
cdr3_aa: CASSRTSGGQETQYF
cdr3_nt: TGTGCCAGCAGCCGGACTAGCGGGGGACAAGAGACCCAGTACTTC

d_call: TRBD2
j_call: TRBJ2-7
clone_size: .
v_call: TRBV9
cdr3_aa: CASSRRINTSGRDRSYEQYF
cdr3_nt: TGTGCCAGCAGCAGACGCATAAATACTAGCGGGAGGGACCGATCCTACGAGCAGTACTTC

d_call: .
j_call: TRBJ2-7
clone_size: .
v_call: TRBV18
cdr3_aa: CASSPAGFDEQYF
cdr3_nt: TGTGCCAGCTCACCGGCCGGGTTCGACGAGCAGTACTTC

d_call: TRBD2
j_call: TRBJ2-3
clone_size: .
v_call: TRBV4-1
cdr3_aa: CASSQDHLAADTQYF
cdr3_nt: TGCGCCAGCAGCCAAGATCACCTAGCGGCAGATACGCAGTATTTT

d_call: .
j_call: TRBJ1-3
clone_size: .
v_call: TRBV28
cdr3_aa: CASSLRLPGNTIYF
cdr3_nt: TGTGCCAGCAGTTTACGTCTTCCCGGAAACACCATATATTTT

d_call: .
j_call: TRBJ1-3
clone_size: few
v_call: TRBV27
cdr3_aa: CASSFSSSGNTIYF
cdr3_nt: TGTGCCAGCAGTTTTTCGAGCTCTGGAAACACCATATATTTT

d_call: .
j_call: TRBJ2-7
clone_size: .
v_call: TRBV7-9
cdr3_aa: CASSLAGAWEQYF
cdr3_nt: TGTGCCAGCAGCTTAGCGGGGGCCTGGGAGCAGTACTTC

d_call: .
j_call: TRBJ1-2
clone_size: few
v_call: TRBV19
cdr3_aa: CASQQGIYPNYGYTF
cdr3_nt: TGTGCCAGTCAACAGGGAATCTATCCTAACTATGGCTACACCTTC

d_call: .
j_call: TRBJ1-1
clone_size: .
v_call: TRBV19
cdr3_aa: CASTTQGGEFAEAFF
cdr3_nt: TGTGCCAGTACCACCCAAGGGGGGGAATTCGCTGAAGCTTTCTTT

d_call: TRBD2
j_call: TRBJ2-5
clone_size: .
v_call: TRBV11-3
cdr3_aa: CASSLGSLAGGMEKETQYF
cdr3_nt: TGTGCCAGCAGCTTAGGTTCCCTAGCGGGGGGAATGGAAAAAGAGACCCAGTACTTC

d_call: TRBD1
j_call: TRBJ1-2
clone_size: .
v_call: TRBV28
cdr3_aa: CASSLITGGNYGYTF
cdr3_nt: TGTGCCAGCAGTTTAATCACAGGGGGCAACTATGGCTACACCTTC

d_call: TRBD2
j_call: TRBJ2-5
clone_size: .
v_call: TRBV14
cdr3_aa: CASSRGLAETQYF
cdr3_nt: TGTGCCAGCAGCCGAGGACTAGCGGAGACCCAGTACTTC

d_call: .
j_call: TRBJ1-2
clone_size: .
v_call: TRBV5-6
cdr3_aa: CASSSSLYGYTF
cdr3_nt: TGTGCCAGCAGCTCCTCTCTCTATGGCTACACCTTC

d_call: TRBD1
j_call: TRBJ2-5
clone_size: .
v_call: TRBV3-1/TRBV3-2
cdr3_aa: CASSPGQGNQETQYF
cdr3_nt: TGTGCCAGCAGCCCAGGACAGGGGAACCAAGAGACCCAGTACTTC

d_call: .
j_call: TRBJ1-4
clone_size: .
v_call: TRBV11-2
cdr3_aa: CASSLINEKLFF
cdr3_nt: TGTGCCAGCAGCTTAATAAATGAAAAACTGTTTTTT

d_call: .
j_call: TRBJ1-1
clone_size: few
v_call: TRBV4-3
cdr3_aa: CASSQDRALNTEAFF
cdr3_nt: TGCGCCAGCAGCCAAGACAGGGCTCTGAACACTGAAGCTTTCTTT

d_call: .
j_call: TRBJ1-5
clone_size: .
v_call: TRBV12-5
cdr3_aa: CAIRPRQLLSNQPQHF
cdr3_nt: TGTGCTATACGACCTAGACAGTTACTTAGCAATCAGCCCCAGCATTTT